Below, 15 T cell receptor beta chains from the same sample are listed, as sequenced in a study of T cell responses to AZD1222 COVID-19 vaccine. Repertoires were generated with immunoSEQ multiplex PCR, while TCRdb's copy carries only in-frame clones and drops some. The table has some 140,000 clones, approximately 92% seen once; the top ten hold approximately 7%. Sequencing used peripheral blood, obtained 28 days after the second AZD1222 dose. These receptors all stem from an adult who received the AZD1222 COVID-19 vaccine.

This chain connects TRBV2 to TRBJ2-3, with 9 bases aligning to TRBD2. CDR3 length: 17 amino acids. CDR1 SNHLY and CDR2 FYNNEI come from the germline V gene. V was clipped by 7 bases and J by 2 bases; unmatched bases: 13. CDR3 residues: CASKWGLLAGVTDTQYF. Here the CDR3 DNA reads TGTGCCAGCAAATGGGGGCTCTTAGCGGGGGTCACAGATACGCAGTATTTT.

CDR3 loop: CATSRSGRVSPLHF. In DNA form, the CDR3 reads TGTGCCACCAGCAGATCAGGCAGGGTCTCACCCCTCCACTTT. This chain links TRBV15 with TRBJ1-6; D might be TRBD1 (5 bases). Germline V gene sequence: CDR1 LNHNV, CDR2 YYDKDF (reference sequence). Trimming stripped 2 bases from V and 10 bases from J, with 12 bases between. The CDR3 loop spans 14 amino acids.

V usage is TRBV10-2 and J usage is TRBJ1-5; D not resolved. V lost 0 bases and J lost 7, with 7 bases in between. Germline V CDR1 and CDR2: WSHSY, SAAADI. The CDR3 spans 13 residues. CDR3 protein: CASSESTAQPQHF. The CDR3 DNA reads TGCGCCAGCAGTGAGTCGACGGCCCAGCCCCAGCATTTT.

The V and J genes are TRBV7-9 and TRBJ1-1; D not certain. The CDR3 runs to 11 residues. The germline V gene encodes CDR1 SEHNR and CDR2 FQNEAQ (reference sequence). The ends were cut back, 2 bases at V and 5 bases at J, with 3 bases in the middle. The CDR3 loop reads CASSLRTEAFF. The CDR3 nucleotides are TGTGCCAGCAGCTTAAGGACTGAAGCTTTCTTT.

V and J are TRBV6-5 and TRBJ1-1; D not resolved. Trimming shortened V by 0 bases and J by 3 bases, and 11 bases separated the two germline ends. The CDR3 contains 15 residues. From germline, CDR1 is MNHEY and CDR2 SVGAGI. Written as DNA, the CDR3 is TGTGCCAGCAGTTACTCGACTAAGGTGGACACTGAAGCTTTCTTT. Translation gives CASSYSTKVDTEAFF.

The chain links TRBV20-1 to TRBJ2-3, with 7 bases identical to TRBD1. With 3 bases clipped from V and 0 bases from J, the junction kept 12 bases outside the gene matches. Germline V CDR1 and CDR2: DFQATT, SNEGSKA (reference sequence). This CDR3 comprises 17 residues. CDR3 amino acids: CSASLTGTTPSTDTQYF. The CDR3 nucleotides read TGCAGTGCTAGTCTGACAGGGACCACACCTAGCACAGATACGCAGTATTTT.

The J gene is TRBJ2-7, the V gene TRBV6-1; D is perhaps TRBD1 (6 bases). The CDR3 sequence is 14 residues long. From germline, CDR1 is MNHNS and CDR2 SASEGT. Trimming took 6 bases from V and 2 from J, leaving 14 bases between them. CDR3 sequence (DNA): TGTGCCAGCAGCGATTTGACAGGAGCCTACGAGCAGTACTTC. It specifies CASSDLTGAYEQYF.

The chain couples TRBV19 to TRBJ1-2; D may be TRBD1 (5 bases). The germline gives CDR1 LNHDA, CDR2 SQIVND (reference sequence). V was clipped by 9 bases and J by 8 bases, with 16 bases between them. The CDR3 runs to 12 residues. This CDR3 reads CASGGAGEGYTF. For the CDR3, the DNA is TGTGCCAGCGGGGGAGCAGGAGAAGGCTACACCTTC.

The V gene is TRBV4-3, the J gene TRBJ1-4; 8 bases align to TRBD1. The CDR3 covers 18 residues. Trimming took 1 base from V and 0 from J; bases not matched to a gene: 7. Germline values: CDR1 LGHNA, CDR2 YSLEER. Written as DNA, the CDR3 is TGCGCCAGCAGCCAAGTGTACAGGGGGTCTGCAACTAATGAAAAACTGTTTTTT. Protein: CASSQVYRGSATNEKLFF.

This clone has just one count. V gene TRBV7-6 combines with J gene TRBJ1-1; D perhaps matches TRBD1 (6 bases). The CDR3 is 16 amino acids. Trimming took off 5 bases at V and 1 base at J, with 17 bases between the two ends. Germline assignment: CDR1 SGHVS and CDR2 FNYEAQ. CDR3 DNA sequence: TGTGCCAGCAGCAAGCCCCTGGACAGAAGGAACACTGAAGCTTTCTTT. It is translated as CASSKPLDRRNTEAFF.

The rearrangement uses TRBV12-3 or TRBV12-4 and TRBJ2-3, with D unclear. CDR3 size: 13 residues. The V end was cut by 3 bases, the J end by 6 bases, with 10 bases between. The CDR3 protein is CASSLTLKDTQYF. In DNA form, the CDR3 reads TGTGCCAGCAGTTTGACATTAAAGGATACGCAGTATTTT.

The rearrangement uses TRBV6-4 and TRBJ2-1; D may correspond to TRBD1 or TRBD2 (5 bases each). CDR1 MRHNA and CDR2 SNTAGT come from the germline V gene. V was shortened by 2 bases and J by 2 bases, with 22 bases between the two germline ends. This CDR3 comprises 19 residues. In nucleotides, the CDR3 is TGTGCCAGCAGTGACGAAGGGGTGGGCCCGGGGCACCCCTACAATGAGCAGTTCTTC. Its protein is CASSDEGVGPGHPYNEQFF.

Notes on this clone: At the DNA level, this CDR3 is encoded by other sequences in the same sample as well. The rearrangement uses TRBV5-1 and TRBJ2-1; 8 nucleotides align to TRBD2. Trimming took 5 bases from V and 1 from J; bases not matched to a gene: 5. The CDR3 spans 15 residues. Per germline, CDR1 SGHRS and CDR2 YFSETQ. Here the CDR3 reads CASSPSGGSYNEQFF. The DNA for the CDR3 is TGCGCCAGCAGTCCCAGCGGGGGTTCCTACAATGAGCAGTTCTTC.

The V call is TRBV6-5, the J call TRBJ1-5; unclear D gene. The CDR3 totals 13 residues. Per the germline V gene, CDR1 is MNHEY and CDR2 is SVGAGI. Trimming pared 6 bases from V and 2 bases from J, leaving 8 bases between. CDR3 sequence: CASSRRGNQPQHF. CDR3 DNA: TGTGCCAGCAGCAGACGGGGCAATCAGCCCCAGCATTTT.

The chain couples TRBV12-3 or TRBV12-4 to TRBJ1-1; D may be TRBD1 (5 bases). V was clipped by 5 bases and J by 12 bases, with 16 bases between them. This CDR3 comprises 12 residues. CDR3 sequence (DNA): TGTGCCAGCAGTCAACGACCGGGGGGGACTTTCTTT. It encodes CASSQRPGGTFF.